The T cell receptor (beta chain) under discussion was sequenced for a study of blood T cell repertoires in COVID-19. Overall study: Samples came from the United States, Italy and Spain, spanning acute and convalescent COVID-19. T cells, B-cell-depleted T cells, or PBMCs supplied cDNA or gDNA.

This clone was detected once. Germline trimming cut 4 bases from V and 6 bases from J; bases unmatched to any gene: 8. Per the germline V gene, CDR1 is MNHEY and CDR2 is SVGAGI. CDR3 length: 16 amino acids. Original data processing: Nucleated cell counts were estimated from reference gene primer amplification. The data were produced by immunoSEQ multiplex PCR, yet TCRdb's version contains in-frame clones alone and is incomplete. V and J calls and clone size follow that table, whereas D and trimming were derived from the DNA. The table includes approximately 150,000 clones, 65% to 85% detected once. The chain recombines TRBV6-5 with TRBJ2-1; 11 nucleotides align to TRBD2. The material sequenced was peripheral blood. The sequence was collected from a woman aged 55-70 years with acute or convalescent COVID-19. CDR3 sequence reads: CASSSPIAGGGNEQFF. The DNA for the CDR3 is TGTGCCAGCAGTTCCCCCATAGCGGGAGGGGGCAATGAGCAGTTCTTC.